This paragraph reports one T cell receptor (beta chain). The sample originates from a study of blood T cell repertoires in COVID-19. Background on the study: Specimens from acute and convalescent COVID-19 originated in the United States, Italy and Spain. From T cells, B-cell-depleted T cells, or PBMCs came the material, which was cDNA or gDNA.

As processed by the authors: Cell counts per sample came from amplifying reference gene primers. Clones were sequenced by immunoSEQ multiplex PCR, and TCRdb holds only the in-frame ones, with some missing. The DNA gave D and trimming, while V, J and clone size come from that table. The table shows about 160,000 clones, with 85% to 90% occurring only once. Seattle researchers signed up patients amid active infection and tracked them longitudinally. With 5 bases clipped from V and 0 bases from J, the junction kept 10 bases outside the gene matches. CDR3 size: 17 residues. Germline-derived CDR1 and CDR2 are MNHEY and SMNVEV (reference sequence).

The material sequenced was peripheral blood. V gene TRBV27 combines with J gene TRBJ2-1; 7 nucleotides match TRBD2. The receptor was isolated from a man aged 18 to 29 with COVID-19, enrolled during active disease. The CDR3 loop reads CASSLLTSYRSYNEQFF. Written as DNA, the CDR3 is TGTGCCAGCAGTCTCTTGACTAGCTACCGCTCCTACAATGAGCAGTTCTTC.